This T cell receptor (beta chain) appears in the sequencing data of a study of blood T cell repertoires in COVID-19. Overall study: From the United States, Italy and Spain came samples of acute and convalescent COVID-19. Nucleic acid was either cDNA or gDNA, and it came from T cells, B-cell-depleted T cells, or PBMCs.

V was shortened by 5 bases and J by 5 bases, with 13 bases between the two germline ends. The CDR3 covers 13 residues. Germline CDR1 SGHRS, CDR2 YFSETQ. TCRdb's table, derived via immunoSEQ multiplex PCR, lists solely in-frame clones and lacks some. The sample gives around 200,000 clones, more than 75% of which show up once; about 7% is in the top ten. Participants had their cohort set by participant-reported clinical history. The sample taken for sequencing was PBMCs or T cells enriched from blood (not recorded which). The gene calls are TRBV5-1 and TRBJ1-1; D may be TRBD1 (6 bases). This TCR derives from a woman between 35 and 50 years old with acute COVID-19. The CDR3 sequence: CASRVGQTTEAFF. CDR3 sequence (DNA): TGCGCCAGCAGGGTTGGACAGACTACTGAAGCTTTCTTT.